The TCR beta chain under discussion was sequenced for a study of CD4+ T cells in melanoma. Overall study findings and caveats: A reported correlation linked neoantigen-specific CD4+ T cells to CD8+, macrophage and B cell function. Neoantigen-specific CD4+ T cells in melanoma reportedly had diverse differentiation states.

In the case of this clone: Its target is unknown.

V was shortened by 4 bases and J by 10 bases, with 17 bases between the two germline ends. This CDR3 has 14 amino acids. CDR1 is MNHNS, CDR2 SASEGT, per germline. TCRdb keeps only in-frame clones here, not all; method: immunoSEQ multiplex PCR. The sample yields 15,000 to 20,000 clones, 83% seen once. The chain carries TRBV6-1 and TRBJ2-4; D is unresolved. The sequencing sample was made of cells from a culture (not recorded whether cultured in vitro). This TCR derives from a human donor with melanoma. CDR3 nucleotide sequence: TGTGCCAGCAGTGCACGAGCAGGCCCTCGGATTCAGTACTTC. Its protein product is CASSARAGPRIQYF.